Following are 31 T cell receptor beta chains from one sample sequenced in a study of human T cells and chemical hapten exposure. Noted time point: pre-sensitization, week 0. Treatment indicated: therapeutic diphenylcyclopropenone sensitization with weekly scalp DPC. TCRdb re-called the RACE reads with MiXCR, one entry per CDR3 protein. Of 80,000 to 100,000 distinct CDR3 sequences in the sample, 10% to 14% are singletons; the top ten hold around 3.1%. This specimen was whole blood, taken in connection with sensitization to the hapten diphenylcyclopropenone (DPC). Receptors were obtained from a woman aged 55 to 70 with alopecia areata. Some clones in this sample may be carry-over from other donors' samples.

This clonotype turned up a few times. The rearrangement links TRBV3-1 to TRBJ2-1, with 11 bases identical to TRBD1. With 4 bases clipped from V and 8 bases from J, the junction kept 13 bases outside the gene matches. Germline CDR1 and CDR2: LGHDT and YNNKEL (reference sequence). The CDR3 has 17 amino acids. CDR3 nucleotides: TGTGCCAGCAGCCGGTCCCGAGTAGGACAGGGGGCCGATGAGCAGTTCTTC. It encodes CASSRSRVGQGADEQFF.

There are many counts of this clonotype. The CDR3 bases are TGTGCCAGCAGTGAAGCGCTGTGGCTGCTATATACGCAGTATTTT. Its translation is CASSEALWLLYTQYF. V is TRBV6-1 and J is TRBJ2-3; the D is unclear. This CDR3 has 15 amino acids. Germline lookup yields CDR1 MNHNS and CDR2 SASEGT. Trimming took off 0 bases at V and 7 bases at J, with 14 bases between the two ends.

The V call is TRBV20-1, the J call TRBJ1-6; 7 bases align to TRBD1. The J segment lost 9 bases and the V segment lost 1 base, leaving 12 bases of the junction unmatched. Germline-derived CDR1 and CDR2 are DFQATT and SNEGSKA (reference sequence). This CDR3 spans 16 amino acids. The CDR3 reads CSARGVGGVLGSPLHF. DNA for the CDR3: TGCAGTGCTAGAGGAGTAGGGGGCGTTTTAGGTTCACCCCTCCACTTT.

This clonotype was found a few times. In DNA form, the CDR3 reads TGTGCCAGTAGTATTACGGCTTACTCTGGGGCCAACGTCCTGACTTTC. The encoded protein is CASSITAYSGANVLTF. The chain couples TRBV19 to TRBJ2-6; unclear D gene. Trimming stripped 3 bases from V and 0 bases from J, with 9 bases between. This CDR3 has 16 residues. Germline-derived CDR1 and CDR2 are LNHDA and SQIVND (reference sequence).

The V call is TRBV20-1, the J call TRBJ1-1, with a weak D call TRBD1 (6 bases). The CDR3 sequence is 11 residues long. Looked up from germline, CDR1 is DFQATT and CDR2 is SNEGSKA (reference sequence). The CDR3 DNA reads as TGCAGGCCCCGACAGGACACTGAAGCTTTCTTT. This encodes CRPRQDTEAFF.

This clonotype has a count of ten or more. The chain employs TRBV20-1 and TRBJ2-3; 9 nucleotides match TRBD1. The CDR3 spans 15 residues. From germline, CDR1 is DFQATT and CDR2 SNEGSKA (reference sequence). Losses at the gene ends were 3 bases for V and 1 base for J; bases not matched to a gene: 5. The CDR3 nucleotides are TGCAGTGCTAGGAGGGGACAGGGCCGCACAGATACGCAGTATTTT. Protein: CSARRGQGRTDTQYF.

In its sample, this clonotype was seen a few times. The gene calls are TRBV5-1 and TRBJ1-5; D uncertain. Trimming cost V 0 bases and J 4 bases, with 11 bases left between them. Germline-derived CDR1 and CDR2 are SGHRS and YFSETQ. The CDR3 extends over 15 amino acids. CDR3 sequence (DNA): TGCGCCAGCAGCTTGGGAATCGAGGAAAATCAGCCCCAGCATTTT. Translating it yields CASSLGIEENQPQHF.

This clonotype was recorded a few times. The chain recombines TRBV7-2 with TRBJ2-7; 10 nucleotides line up with TRBD2. This CDR3 spans 13 amino acids. Germline CDR1 is SGHTA and CDR2 is FQGNSA. The V and J ends lost 3 bases and 10 bases, in that order; junction bases with no gene match: 6. The CDR3 protein is CASSFLAGDPQYF. Here the CDR3 DNA reads TGTGCCAGCAGCTTTCTAGCGGGGGACCCTCAGTACTTC.

This clonotype came up many times. V and J are TRBV18 and TRBJ1-2; D is unclear. The CDR3 consists of 18 residues. Trimming cost V 3 bases and J 0 bases, with 20 bases left between them. CDR1 is KGHSH, CDR2 LQKENI, per germline. CDR3 sequence (DNA): TGTGCCAGCTCACCCACCGGGCCTGGACGTCCTACTAACTATGGCTACACCTTC. It is translated as CASSPTGPGRPTNYGYTF.

In this sample, this clonotype turned up a few times. This chain joins TRBV7-9 and TRBJ2-2; a possible D gene is TRBD2 (5 bases). V lost 1 base, J lost 3 bases, and 15 bases lay in between. The CDR3 is 17 amino acids. Looked up from germline, CDR1 is SEHNR and CDR2 is FQNEAQ (reference sequence). CDR3: CASSLGRGLADTGELFF. CDR3 sequence (DNA): TGTGCCAGCAGCTTAGGAAGAGGCCTAGCAGACACCGGGGAGCTGTTTTTT.

The rearrangement joins TRBV11-2 to TRBJ1-1; D is uncertain. CDR1 and CDR2 from the germline V gene are SGHAT and FQNNGV. V was clipped by 4 bases and J by 6 bases, with 12 bases between them. The CDR3 spans 13 residues. DNA for the CDR3: TGTGCCAGCAGCTCGCATTTGAGGGCTGAAGCTTTCTTT. Translating gives CASSSHLRAEAFF.

This clonotype occurred a few times. The V and J genes are TRBV11-2 and TRBJ1-1; 9 nucleotides align to TRBD1. The CDR3 has 18 amino acids. Germline CDR1 is SGHAT and CDR2 is FQNNGV. With 4 bases clipped from V and 2 bases from J, the junction kept 14 bases outside the gene matches. For the CDR3, the DNA is TGTGCCAGCAGCTCAAGGAACAGGGGGCTCACGCCAAACACTGAAGCTTTCTTT. Its protein product is CASSSRNRGLTPNTEAFF.

The chain uses TRBV5-4 and TRBJ1-1, with D uncertain. The CDR3 contains 15 residues. Germline V gene sequence: CDR1 SGHNT, CDR2 YYREEE (reference sequence). The V end was cut by 1 base, the J end by 7 bases, with 17 bases between. The CDR3 coding sequence is TGTGCCAGCAGCTTGATTGGGGTGTCCCCAGGTGAAGCTTTCTTT. Translation gives CASSLIGVSPGEAFF.

This clonotype was observed a handful of times. The chain carries TRBV20-1 and TRBJ2-1, with 10 bases identical to TRBD2. CDR1 and CDR2 (germline): DFQATT, SNEGSKA (reference sequence). J gave up 10 bases and V 3 bases, and 9 bases lay outside the gene matches. The CDR3 is 14 residues long. CDR3 sequence (DNA): TGCAGTGCTAGTGTTAGCGGGGGGCCGTGGGAGCAGTTCTTC. Translation gives CSASVSGGPWEQFF.

The chain combines TRBV6-5 with TRBJ1-1; no clear D gene. CDR1 MNHEY and CDR2 SVGAGI come from the germline V gene. This CDR3 has 14 residues. V was shortened by 4 bases and J by 0 bases, with 9 bases between the two germline ends. The CDR3 DNA is TGTGCCAGCAGTTTTCGACGACTGAACACTGAAGCTTTCTTT. Encoded protein: CASSFRRLNTEAFF.

This chain uses TRBV19 with TRBJ2-6; no clear D. The CDR3 runs to 16 residues. The germline gives CDR1 LNHDA, CDR2 SQIVND (reference sequence). Trimming removed 4 bases from V and 0 bases from J, with 10 bases in between. The CDR3 DNA reads as TGTGCCAGTAGTAGGATGGTGGCCTCTGGGGCCAACGTCCTGACTTTC. Translation gives CASSRMVASGANVLTF.

This clonotype was picked up a small number of times. The chain joins TRBV7-9 to TRBJ2-3; D is ambiguous. The V end lost 5 bases, the J end lost 2 bases, and 11 bases lay between the germline ends. The CDR3 spans 14 residues. CDR1 and CDR2 from the germline V gene are SEHNR and FQNEAQ (reference sequence). The CDR3 DNA sequence: TGTGCCAGCAGCATCGACATCGCCACAGATACGCAGTATTTT. Its protein is CASSIDIATDTQYF.

This clonotype turned up a few times. This sequence joins TRBV30 and TRBJ1-1, with 7 positions matching TRBD1. Germline values: CDR1 GTSNPN, CDR2 SVGIG (reference sequence). The CDR3 is 14 amino acids. The trim removed 4 bases at V and 2 bases at J, leaving 7 bases unmatched. CDR3 region: CAWTTGAPNTEAFF. CDR3 coding DNA: TGTGCCTGGACAACAGGGGCTCCTAACACTGAAGCTTTCTTT.

This clonotype has more than one count but fewer than ten. The chain combines TRBV20-1 with TRBJ1-4, with a possible D match to TRBD1 (6 bases). Germline V gives CDR1 DFQATT, CDR2 SNEGSKA (reference sequence). Trimming shortened V by 6 bases and J by 5 bases, and 22 bases separated the two germline ends. This CDR3 has 16 amino acids. The chain's CDR3 is CSAAQGPWGPNEKLFF. The DNA of the CDR3 is TGCAGTGCCGCCCAGGGTCCCTGGGGGCCGAATGAAAAACTGTTTTTT.

This clonotype was observed at least ten times. V gene TRBV6-5 combines with J gene TRBJ1-2; maybe TRBD1 (6 bases). The ends were cut back, 0 bases at V and 4 bases at J, with 15 bases in the middle. CDR1 and CDR2 (germline): MNHEY, SVGAGI. The CDR3 consists of 16 residues. For the CDR3, the DNA is TGTGCCAGCAGTTACTCGAGGACAGCTTTGGGCTATGGCTACACCTTC. Amino acids: CASSYSRTALGYGYTF.

Ten or more counts support this clonotype. This sequence joins TRBV10-3 and TRBJ2-2; D gene ambiguous. The CDR3 length is 15 residues. The germline gives CDR1 ENHRY, CDR2 SYGVKD. Between the trimmed V and J ends, which lost 3 bases and 0 bases, there was a span of 8 bases. The CDR3 coding sequence is TGTGCCATCAGTGACCAGCCGACGAACACCGGGGAGCTGTTTTTT. This codes for CAISDQPTNTGELFF.

The rearrangement links TRBV30 to TRBJ2-7, with 8 bases that match TRBD2. J gave up 3 bases and V 7 bases, and 5 bases lay outside the gene matches. Per germline, CDR1 GTSNPN and CDR2 SVGIG (reference sequence). This CDR3 has 12 residues. This chain's CDR3 is CAFTSGVYEQYF. The CDR3 DNA sequence: TGTGCCTTTACTAGCGGCGTCTACGAGCAGTACTTC.

This clonotype was detected a few times. The chain is built from TRBV27 and TRBJ1-1; the D gene is possibly TRBD1 (6 bases). The germline gives CDR1 MNHEY, CDR2 SMNVEV (reference sequence). This CDR3 has 15 amino acids. V was trimmed by 5 bases and J by 3 bases, leaving 16 bases between them. The CDR3 DNA follows: TGTGCCAGCAGTCCCCCCCGGGACACGGACACTGAAGCTTTCTTT. Its protein product is CASSPPRDTDTEAFF.

This clonotype was counted a few times. The germline gene is not matched at one end of the junction; a read error may be the cause. This chain links TRBV7-7 with TRBJ1-3; D is uncertain. CDR1 is SSHAT and CDR2 is FNYEAQ in the germline V gene (reference sequence). The CDR3 length is 13 residues. CDR3 nucleotides: TGTGCTAGCAGCTTGCAGTCTGGAAACACCATATATTTT. Its protein is CASSLQSGNTIYF.

This clonotype was seen ten or more times. The V call is TRBV18, the J call TRBJ1-1, with a weak D call TRBD1 (5 bases). V was trimmed by 3 bases and J by 2 bases, leaving 13 bases between them. Germline V CDR1 and CDR2: KGHSH, LQKENI. The length of the CDR3 is 15 residues. The CDR3 loop is CASSPLTGGNTEAFF. The CDR3 DNA sequence: TGTGCCAGCTCACCTCTAACAGGAGGCAACACTGAAGCTTTCTTT.

The rearrangement joins TRBV7-6 to TRBJ2-3; unclear D gene. This CDR3 is 15 amino acids long. V gave up 0 bases and J gave up 1 base, with 8 bases separating them. The germline CDR1 and CDR2 sequences are SGHVS and FNYEAQ. CDR3 in DNA: TGTGCCAGCAGCTTAGCGTCCGCGGGCACAGATACGCAGTATTTT. Translated: CASSLASAGTDTQYF.

This clonotype was counted many times. The chain joins TRBV9 to TRBJ1-5; D is possibly TRBD1 (5 bases). V dropped 2 bases and J dropped 6 bases, with 15 bases sitting between them. Germline V gene lookup returns CDR1 SGDLS and CDR2 YYNGEE. This CDR3 has 15 amino acids. In DNA, the CDR3 is TGTGCCAGCAGCGTGGGCAGGGCAAGAGGTCAGCCCCAGCATTTT. Protein: CASSVGRARGQPQHF.

This clonotype was observed many times. One end of the junction is discordant with germline, which a read error may explain. The chain employs TRBV19 and TRBJ1-2, with a weak D call TRBD1 (5 bases). The CDR3 sequence is 15 residues long. Germline loops: CDR1 LNHDA, CDR2 SQIVND (reference sequence). CDR3 amino acids: CASTAGGSTGVGFTF. As DNA, the CDR3 is TGTGCCAGTACCGCGGGGGGGAGCACCGGTGTTGGCTTCACCTTC.

For this clonotype: A much more abundant neighbour one base away suggests this may be a read error. The chain links TRBV20-1 to TRBJ1-1, with D possibly being TRBD1 (6 bases). The CDR3 is 11 amino acids. Germline V gene lookup returns CDR1 DFQATT and CDR2 SNEGSKA (reference sequence). The CDR3 region has the DNA TGCGCCATGCAGGGGAAGACTGAAGCTTTCTTT. Amino acid sequence: CAMQGKTEAFF.

This clonotype was detected many times. The chain recombines TRBV20-1 with TRBJ2-3, with 12 positions matching TRBD2. Germline V gene sequence: CDR1 DFQATT, CDR2 SNEGSKA (reference sequence). The CDR3 has 17 amino acids. The trim removed 6 bases at V and 5 bases at J, leaving 15 bases unmatched. The CDR3 DNA follows: TGCAGTGCAAACCCCGGCGGGCTAGCGGGGGGGATAGATACGCAGTATTTT. Translating gives CSANPGGLAGGIDTQYF.

This clonotype was recorded many times. The genes are TRBV18 and TRBJ1-2; 10 bases map to TRBD1. Trimming removed 4 bases from V and 8 bases from J; junction bases left unmatched: 4. Germline CDR1 is KGHSH and CDR2 is LQKENI. The CDR3 runs 13 residues. The CDR3 is CASSRQGAGGYTF. CDR3 bases: TGTGCCAGCTCACGACAGGGGGCTGGAGGCTACACCTTC. The variable domain in full, with the rest retrieved from reference TRBV18 and TRBJ1-2, is NAGVMQNPRHLVRRRGQEARLRCSPMKGHSHVYWYRQLPEEGLKFMVYLQKENIIDESGMPKERFSAEFPKEGPSILRIQQVVRGDSAAYFCASSRQGAGGYTFGSGTRLTVV.